Sequencing of this TCR beta chain was carried out in a study of radiation and T cells in renal cell carcinoma. Study information: Nephrectomy followed 15 Gy stereotactic body radiation by 4 weeks.

With 0 bases clipped from V and 5 bases from J, the junction kept 8 bases outside the gene matches. CDR1 is SGHAT and CDR2 is FQNNGV in the germline V gene. The CDR3 totals 17 residues. The method was immunoSEQ multiplex PCR; TCRdb's version includes in-frame clones alone and lacks a portion of them. The sample holds 100,000 to 150,000 clones, more than 75% seen once. Study outcomes and limitations: In blood, top tumor clones expanded by 2 weeks, shrinking by 4.

Notes on this clone: As yet, its antigen is unknown.

Time point of the sample: blood 2 weeks post-SBRT. Treatment: 15 Gy SBRT to primary tumor, nephrectomy 4 weeks later. The patient's renal cell carcinoma had clear cell pathology. V is TRBV11-2 and J is TRBJ2-5, with 11 bases matching TRBD2. The clonotype originates from a woman in her 70s with renal cell carcinoma. The sequencing used blood, collected from a patient whose treatment included radiotherapy and nephrectomy. Here the CDR3 reads CASSLDKGIAGGETQYF. DNA of the CDR3: TGTGCCAGCAGCTTAGATAAGGGAATAGCGGGGGGGGAGACCCAGTACTTC.